This T cell receptor beta chain was identified in a study of prognosis after radiotherapy for stage I lung cancer. Across the whole study: Enrolled patients comprised about 14 with newly diagnosed primary stage I lung tumors and about 5 with oligometastatic NSCLC after surgical resection of the primary tumor. In this cohort, every patient with non-small cell lung cancer was regarded as medically inoperable. After radiotherapy, distant metastases appeared in several patients at a median of roughly 7 months, and more than twelve patients showed no significant progression.

Ten or more counts support this clonotype. Researchers used two-round multiplex PCR to amplify TCR beta CDR3 starting from genomic DNA. TRBV and TRBJ genes each had their own specific primers in first-round PCR. TCRdb recomputed calls from the multiplex PCR reads with MiXCR, one row per CDR3 protein. The sample holds under 20,000 distinct CDR3 sequences, 50% to 60% seen once. All patients were node-negative on CT and PET/CT, without prior chemotherapy, radiotherapy or other malignancies. The germline gives CDR1 MNHNS, CDR2 SASEGT. With V trimmed by 6 bases and J by 2 bases, 4 bases remained unmatched. The CDR3 runs 15 residues.

The sample consisted of PBMCs, taken before or after stereotactic body radiation therapy (not recorded which). J is TRBJ2-3 and V is TRBV6-1, with TRBD2 matching 11 bases. The clonotype comes from a donor of 50 years or more with non-small cell lung cancer. Written as DNA, the CDR3 is TGTGCCAGCAGAGTAGCGGGAGGGCCCACAGATACGCAGTATTTT. Translation gives CASRVAGGPTDTQYF.